This entry lists 2 T cell receptor beta chains sequenced from one sample in a study of blood T cell repertoires in COVID-19. The table came from immunoSEQ multiplex PCR; TCRdb's copy has only in-frame clones and leaves some out. Among some 200,000 clones listed, about 89% were seen once. The sample was peripheral blood. Receptor source: a middle-aged woman with acute or convalescent COVID-19.

The V and J genes are TRBV19 and TRBJ2-1; D possibly corresponds to TRBD1 (6 bases). The V gene lost 1 base and the J gene lost 4 bases, with 11 bases spanning the gap. In germline, CDR1 is LNHDA, CDR2 SQIVND (reference sequence). The CDR3 sequence is 15 residues long. This chain's CDR3 is CASSIVLTGYNEQFF. As DNA, the CDR3 is TGTGCCAGTAGTATAGTGCTCACAGGGTACAATGAGCAGTTCTTC.

The chain is built from TRBV2 and TRBJ2-2; tentatively, D is TRBD2 (5 bases). Germline-derived CDR1 and CDR2 are SNHLY and FYNNEI. CDR3 length: 12 amino acids. V was cut by 7 bases and J by 6 bases, with 9 bases left in between. The CDR3 nucleotides are TGTGCCAGCACGGGGTTTCCCGGGGAGCTGTTTTTT. Translating gives CASTGFPGELFF.